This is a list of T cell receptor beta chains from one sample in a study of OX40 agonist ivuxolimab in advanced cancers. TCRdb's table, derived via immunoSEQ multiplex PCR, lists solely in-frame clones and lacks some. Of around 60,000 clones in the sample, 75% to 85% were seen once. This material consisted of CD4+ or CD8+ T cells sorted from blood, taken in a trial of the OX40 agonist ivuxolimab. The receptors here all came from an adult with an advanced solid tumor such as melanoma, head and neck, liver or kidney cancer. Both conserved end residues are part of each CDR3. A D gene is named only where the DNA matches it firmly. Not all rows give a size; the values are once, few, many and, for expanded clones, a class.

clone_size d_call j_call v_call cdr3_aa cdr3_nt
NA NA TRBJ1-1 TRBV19 CASTPLGTNTEAFF TGTGCCAGTACCCCATTGGGAACGAACACTGAAGCTTTCTTT
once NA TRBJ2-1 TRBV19 CAYSVANLYNEQFF TGTGCTTACTCCGTAGCGAATTTATACAATGAGCAGTTCTTC
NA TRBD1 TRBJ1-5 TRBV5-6 CASSSSGTGSYSNQPQHF TGTGCCAGCAGCTCGTCCGGGACAGGAAGTTATAGCAATCAGCCCCAGCATTTT
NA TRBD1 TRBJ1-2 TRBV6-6 CASSSQTQGAYGYTF TGTGCCAGCAGTTCGCAGACACAGGGGGCCTATGGCTACACCTTC
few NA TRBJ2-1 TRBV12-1 CASSFDVAGGQEQFF TGTGCCAGCAGCTTTGATGTAGCGGGGGGGCAAGAGCAGTTCTTC
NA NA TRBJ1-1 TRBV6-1 CASSLGLNTEAFF TGTGCCAGCAGTCTGGGGTTGAACACTGAAGCTTTCTTT
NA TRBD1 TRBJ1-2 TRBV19 CASSIDQEDRGGYGYTF TGTGCCAGTAGTATAGATCAGGAGGACAGGGGCGGCTATGGCTACACCTTC
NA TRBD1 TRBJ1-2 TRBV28 CASSSLGGGQPFYTF TGTGCCAGCAGTTCTTTGGGAGGGGGACAGCCCTTCTACACCTTC
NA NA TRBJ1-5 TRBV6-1 CASSAPGRGLSNQPQHF TGTGCCAGCAGTGCCCCGGGGAGGGGACTTAGCAATCAGCCCCAGCATTTT
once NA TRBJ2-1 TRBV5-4 CASSLGLSYNEQFF TGTGCCAGCAGCTTGGGGCTCTCCTACAATGAGCAGTTCTTC
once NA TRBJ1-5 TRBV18 CASSEGVRQPQHF TGTGCCAGCTCAGAGGGGGTTCGTCAGCCCCAGCATTTT
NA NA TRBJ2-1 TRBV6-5 CASSYSIWSHEQFF TGTGCCAGCAGTTACTCGATCTGGTCCCATGAGCAGTTCTTC
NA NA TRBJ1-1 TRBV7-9 CASSYSRMNTEAFF TGTGCCAGCAGCTACTCCCGTATGAACACTGAAGCTTTCTTT
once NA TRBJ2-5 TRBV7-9 CASRPVRAETQYF TGTGCCAGCAGACCAGTTCGGGCCGAGACCCAGTACTTC
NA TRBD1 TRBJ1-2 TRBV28 CASSLGRGGLREGYTF TGTGCCAGCAGTTTAGGCAGGGGGGGCTTAAGGGAGGGCTACACCTTC
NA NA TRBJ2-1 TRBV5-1 CASSDRGQFSDEQFF TGCGCCAGCAGCGATCGCGGACAGTTCAGCGATGAGCAGTTCTTC
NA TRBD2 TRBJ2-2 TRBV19 CASSIRPTSGGLRKAGELFF TGTGCCAGTAGTATACGCCCGACTAGCGGGGGGCTCCGTAAGGCCGGGGAGCTGTTTTTT
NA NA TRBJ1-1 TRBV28 CASSLDPRTEAFF TGTGCCAGCAGTTTAGATCCAAGAACTGAAGCTTTCTTT
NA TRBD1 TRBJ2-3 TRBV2 CASQKLTGSADTQYF TGTGCCAGCCAGAAGTTGACAGGGAGCGCAGATACGCAGTATTTT
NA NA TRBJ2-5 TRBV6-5 CASRDSNQETQYF TGTGCCAGCAGGGACAGCAACCAAGAGACCCAGTACTTC
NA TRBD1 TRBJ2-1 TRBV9 CASSQGVSSYNEQFF TGTGCCAGCAGTCAGGGGGTAAGCTCCTACAATGAGCAGTTCTTC
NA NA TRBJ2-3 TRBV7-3 CASSFTGTDTQYF TGTGCCAGCAGCTTTACCGGCACAGATACGCAGTATTTT
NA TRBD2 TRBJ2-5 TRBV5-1 CASSFRNSGGAETQYF TGCGCCAGCAGCTTCCGGAATAGCGGGGGGGCAGAGACCCAGTACTTC
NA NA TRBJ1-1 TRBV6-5 CASTAPGATEAFF TGTGCCAGCACCGCCCCGGGGGCCACTGAAGCTTTCTTT
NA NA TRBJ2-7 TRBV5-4 CASSLKESSYEQYF TGTGCCAGCAGCTTGAAGGAAAGCTCCTACGAGCAGTACTTC
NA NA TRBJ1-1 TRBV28 CASMTSSEAFF TGTGCCAGCATGACGAGCTCTGAAGCTTTCTTT
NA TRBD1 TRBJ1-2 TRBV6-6 CASSTVAGTAYGYTF TGTGCCAGCAGTACCGTCGCCGGGACAGCCTATGGCTACACCTTC
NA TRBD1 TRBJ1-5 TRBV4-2 CASSRLTGGRAQPQHF TGTGCCAGCAGCCGATTGACAGGGGGCAGGGCTCAGCCCCAGCATTTT
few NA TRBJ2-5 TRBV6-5 CASSSVLRGLQETQYF TGTGCCAGCAGTTCCGTCCTCAGGGGTCTCCAAGAGACCCAGTACTTC
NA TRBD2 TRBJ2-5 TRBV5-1 CASSLTSVITETQYF TGCGCCAGCAGCTTGACTAGCGTGATTACGGAGACCCAGTACTTC
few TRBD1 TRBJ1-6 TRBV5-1 CASSLADRGDSPLHF TGCGCCAGCAGCTTGGCCGACAGGGGCGACTCACCCCTCCACTTT
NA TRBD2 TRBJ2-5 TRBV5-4 CASSPSGGVYYETQYF TGTGCCAGCAGCCCTAGCGGGGGGGTCTATTACGAGACCCAGTACTTC
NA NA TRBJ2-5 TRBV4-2 CASSQDGQGAYQETQYF TGTGCCAGCAGCCAAGATGGCCAAGGGGCATACCAAGAGACCCAGTACTTC
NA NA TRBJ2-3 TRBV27 CASSLRPPGDATDTQYF TGTGCCAGCAGTTTACGGCCGCCCGGGGATGCCACAGATACGCAGTATTTT
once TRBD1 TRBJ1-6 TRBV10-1 CASSAGDRINSPLHF TGCGCCAGCAGTGCGGGGGACAGGATCAATTCACCCCTCCACTTT
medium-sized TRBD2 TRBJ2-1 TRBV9 CASSVVAGGYNEQFF TGTGCCAGCAGCGTAGTAGCGGGGGGGTACAATGAGCAGTTCTTC
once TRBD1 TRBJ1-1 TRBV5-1 CASSLGDRRNTEAFF TGCGCCAGCAGCTTGGGGGACAGGAGAAACACTGAAGCTTTCTTT
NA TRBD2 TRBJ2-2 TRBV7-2 CASSPRLAGGRAGELFF TGTGCCAGCAGCCCGCGACTAGCGGGGGGAAGGGCCGGGGAGCTGTTTTTT
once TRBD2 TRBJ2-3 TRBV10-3 CAITTSGGRDTQYF TGTGCCATCACAACTAGCGGGGGGAGGGATACGCAGTATTTT